Listed below are T cell receptor beta chains from one sample, sequenced in a study of Ad26.COV2.S vaccination and SARS-CoV-2 variants. Profiling relied on immunoSEQ multiplex PCR, and the TCRdb table lists in-frame clones only, not all of them. The profile shows 300,000 to 400,000 clones, 87% of them singletons. The source material was peripheral blood, sampled in a trial of Ad26.COV2.S vaccine versus placebo. These receptors were obtained from a person aged 18 to 59 who received the Ad26.COV2.S COVID-19 vaccine or a placebo. The CDR3 runs from the conserved cysteine through the conserved F or W. A D gene is named only where the DNA matches it firmly. Only part of the rows carry a size: once, few, many, or a class if the clone is expanded.

V gene	clone size	D gene	J gene	CDR3 protein	CDR3 DNA
TRBV11-2	NA	NA	TRBJ2-7	CASSTRPLDYEQYF	TGTGCCAGCAGCACCCGTCCCCTCGACTACGAGCAGTACTTC
TRBV5-1	NA	NA	TRBJ2-2	CASSLNGELFF	TGCGCCAGCAGCTTGAACGGGGAGCTGTTTTTT
TRBV6-5	NA	NA	TRBJ2-7	CASSSLGGYEQYF	TGTGCCAGCAGTTCCCTCGGGGGCTACGAGCAGTACTTC
TRBV21-1	NA	NA	TRBJ2-4	CASSKENRIGTGGFIQYF	TGTGCCAGCAGCAAAGAAAACCGGATAGGGACAGGGGGGTTCATTCAGTACTTC
TRBV18	once	TRBD2	TRBJ2-3	CASSPRQGTSGSTDTQYF	TGTGCCAGCTCACCGCGACAAGGGACTAGCGGGAGCACAGATACGCAGTATTTT
TRBV7-3	NA	TRBD2	TRBJ2-1	CASSSGLAREQFF	TGTGCCAGCAGCTCTGGACTAGCTAGGGAGCAGTTCTTC
TRBV7-9	NA	NA	TRBJ1-2	CASSFIGRGEADGYTF	TGTGCCAGCAGCTTCATTGGTCGGGGGGAGGCAGATGGCTACACCTTC
TRBV11-2	NA	TRBD1	TRBJ2-7	CASSQNRGGGYEQYF	TGTGCCAGCAGCCAAAACAGGGGTGGGGGTTACGAGCAGTACTTC
TRBV6-5	NA	NA	TRBJ1-1	CASSSRNEAFF	TGTGCCAGCAGCTCCCGAAATGAAGCTTTCTTT
TRBV7-8	NA	TRBD1	TRBJ1-6	CASSLVGDRGSPLHF	TGTGCCAGCAGCTTAGTTGGGGACAGGGGTTCACCCCTCCACTTT
TRBV25-1	NA	TRBD2	TRBJ2-3	CASSATSGDGDTQYF	TGTGCCAGCAGTGCAACTAGCGGGGATGGAGATACGCAGTATTTT
TRBV6-5	NA	NA	TRBJ2-7	CASSYSKRDTYEQYF	TGTGCCAGCAGTTACTCGAAAAGGGACACCTACGAGCAGTACTTC
TRBV5-8	few	NA	TRBJ1-3	CASRVPLIGNTIYF	TGTGCCAGCAGGGTCCCCCTGATTGGAAACACCATATATTTT
TRBV18	NA	TRBD1	TRBJ1-3	CASSFQSGTDNGNTIYF	TGTGCCAGCTCGTTCCAATCGGGGACAGATAATGGAAACACCATATATTTT
TRBV14	NA	TRBD1	TRBJ1-1	CASSHITRDRGEAFF	TGTGCCAGCAGCCATATCACCCGGGACAGGGGAGAAGCTTTCTTT
TRBV2	NA	NA	TRBJ1-1	CASAKNTEAFF	TGTGCCAGCGCAAAGAACACTGAAGCTTTCTTT
TRBV2	NA	NA	TRBJ1-2	CASSVLTANYGYTF	TGTGCCAGCAGTGTTCTCACAGCTAACTATGGCTACACCTTC
TRBV4-3	NA	NA	TRBJ2-2	CASSRGRGGHTGELFF	TGCGCCAGCAGCCGAGGGAGAGGGGGGCACACCGGGGAGCTGTTTTTT
TRBV7-2	NA	TRBD1	TRBJ2-7	CASSLSGQFYEQYF	TGTGCCAGCAGCTTGTCGGGACAGTTCTACGAGCAGTACTTC
TRBV3-1/TRBV3-2	once	TRBD2	TRBJ2-1	CASSPPRAGGRNEQFF	TGTGCCAGCAGCCCCCCTCGAGCGGGGGGGCGGAATGAGCAGTTCTTC
TRBV11-2	once	NA	TRBJ1-2	CASSLAGRLNYGYTF	TGTGCCAGCAGCTTAGCAGGACGACTCAACTATGGCTACACCTTC
TRBV7-2	NA	NA	TRBJ1-6	CASSFGQSPLHF	TGTGCCAGCAGCTTCGGTCAATCACCCCTCCACTTT
TRBV7-9	NA	TRBD1	TRBJ2-7	CASSLRTGSSYEQYF	TGTGCCAGCAGCTTAAGGACAGGGTCATCCTACGAGCAGTACTTC
TRBV19	NA	TRBD1	TRBJ1-2	CASMERTGLYGYTF	TGTGCCAGTATGGAGAGGACAGGCCTCTATGGCTACACCTTC
TRBV5-4	NA	NA	TRBJ1-2	CASSLVQGRGDGYTF	TGTGCCAGCAGCTTGGTACAGGGAAGAGGGGATGGCTACACCTTC
TRBV7-8	NA	NA	TRBJ2-7	CASSLVGPGPEQYF	TGTGCCAGCAGCTTAGTAGGGCCAGGACCCGAGCAGTACTTC
TRBV7-2	NA	NA	TRBJ1-5	CASSPLTDNQPQHF	TGTGCCAGCAGCCCGCTGACAGACAATCAGCCCCAGCATTTT
TRBV4-2	NA	TRBD1	TRBJ1-2	CASSQPTGPNPNYGYTF	TGTGCCAGCAGCCAGCCGACAGGGCCGAACCCTAACTATGGCTACACCTTC
TRBV19	NA	TRBD1	TRBJ1-3	CASSMDRFSGNTIYF	TGTGCCAGTAGTATGGACAGGTTCTCTGGAAACACCATATATTTT
TRBV30	NA	NA	TRBJ1-3	CAWTAGEASGNTIYF	TGTGCCTGGACCGCAGGGGAGGCGTCGGGAAACACCATATATTTT
TRBV5-1	few	NA	TRBJ1-4	CASRRQGNNEKLFF	TGCGCCAGCCGTCGGCAAGGGAATAATGAAAAACTGTTTTTT
TRBV12-5	once	NA	TRBJ1-5	CASGGVVPQHF	TGTGCTAGTGGGGGGGTAGTGCCCCAGCATTTT
TRBV6-6	NA	TRBD1	TRBJ1-5	CASLQTTGGNQPQHF	TGTGCCAGCCTTCAAACCACAGGGGGCAATCAGCCCCAGCATTTT
TRBV12-3/TRBV12-4	NA	NA	TRBJ1-1	CASSFVGNTEAFF	TGTGCCAGCAGTTTTGTAGGGAACACTGAAGCTTTCTTT
TRBV7-9	NA	TRBD1	TRBJ2-7	CASSPTGGEQYF	TGTGCCAGCAGCCCCACAGGGGGCGAGCAGTACTTC
TRBV3-1/TRBV3-2	NA	NA	TRBJ1-4	CASTQGSGEKLFF	TGTGCCAGCACTCAGGGGTCTGGAGAAAAACTGTTTTTT
TRBV4-3	NA	TRBD1	TRBJ1-1	CASSQGQGLNTEAFF	TGCGCCAGCAGCCAGGGACAGGGGTTGAACACTGAAGCTTTCTTT
TRBV6-4	NA	NA	TRBJ1-2	CASRPSGAANYGYTF	TGTGCCAGCAGACCCTCGGGGGCGGCTAACTATGGCTACACCTTC
TRBV7-8	NA	NA	TRBJ1-2	CASSPRTSSNYGYTF	TGTGCCAGCAGCCCTAGGACATCATCTAACTATGGCTACACCTTC
TRBV6-5	NA	NA	TRBJ2-1	CASIVGHPSGEQFF	TGTGCCAGCATCGTGGGACACCCGTCGGGTGAGCAGTTCTTC
TRBV14	NA	NA	TRBJ2-3	CASSRRQPSTDTQYF	TGTGCCAGCAGCAGGCGACAGCCTAGCACAGATACGCAGTATTTT
TRBV27	NA	TRBD2	TRBJ2-5	CASSISGGRKTQYF	TGTGCCAGCAGTATCAGCGGGGGGCGGAAGACCCAGTACTTC
TRBV9	NA	NA	TRBJ1-3	CASSVVSSDPSGNTIYF	TGTGCCAGCAGCGTAGTCAGTTCGGACCCTTCCGGAAACACCATATATTTT
TRBV7-9	once	TRBD1	TRBJ2-1	CASSLTGDDEQFF	TGTGCCAGCAGCTTGACAGGGGACGATGAGCAGTTCTTC
TRBV4-2	few	TRBD1	TRBJ2-1	CASSQDWTGSGGRPSYNEQFF	TGTGCCAGCAGCCAAGATTGGACAGGGTCCGGGGGACGTCCCTCCTACAATGAGCAGTTCTTC
TRBV2	NA	NA	TRBJ1-1	CASSKRIVEVTEAFF	TGTGCCAGCTCGAAAAGGATCGTAGAGGTCACTGAAGCTTTCTTT
TRBV3-1/TRBV3-2	once	NA	TRBJ1-1	CASSQATGPRFEAFF	TGTGCCAGCAGCCAGGCGACAGGTCCTCGTTTTGAAGCTTTCTTT
TRBV5-6	NA	TRBD1	TRBJ1-2	CASSGGTGSGFYGYTF	TGTGCCAGCAGCGGAGGGACAGGGAGCGGCTTCTATGGCTACACCTTC
TRBV12-2	once	NA	TRBJ2-7	CASRLVKTSGGRYEQYF	TGTGCAAGTCGCTTGGTAAAGACTAGCGGGGGGAGGTACGAGCAGTACTTC
TRBV6-2/TRBV6-3	once	NA	TRBJ1-5	CASSYKQGYNQPQHF	TGTGCCAGCAGTTACAAGCAGGGCTACAATCAGCCCCAGCATTTT